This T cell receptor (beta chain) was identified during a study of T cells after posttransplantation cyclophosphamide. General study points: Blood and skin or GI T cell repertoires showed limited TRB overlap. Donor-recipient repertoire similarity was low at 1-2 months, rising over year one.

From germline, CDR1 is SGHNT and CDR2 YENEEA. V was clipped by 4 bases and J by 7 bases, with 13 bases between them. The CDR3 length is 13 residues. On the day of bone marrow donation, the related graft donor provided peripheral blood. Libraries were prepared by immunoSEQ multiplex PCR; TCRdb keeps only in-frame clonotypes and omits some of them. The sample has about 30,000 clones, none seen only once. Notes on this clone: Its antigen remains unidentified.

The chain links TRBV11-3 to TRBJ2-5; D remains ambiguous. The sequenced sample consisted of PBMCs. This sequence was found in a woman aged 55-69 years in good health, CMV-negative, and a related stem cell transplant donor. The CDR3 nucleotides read TGTGCCAGCAGCTCGACCCCGACGGGGACCCAGTACTTC. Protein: CASSSTPTGTQYF.